These 13 T cell receptor beta chains came from one sample sequenced in a study of early T cells in non-severe SARS-CoV-2 infection. In TCRdb, the 5' RACE reads were re-called with MiXCR into one record per CDR3 protein. The table lists tens of thousands of distinct CDR3 sequences, approximately 6.1% of them singletons. The specimen sequenced was whole blood. All receptors come from an adult who was a healthcare worker with PCR-confirmed SARS-CoV-2 infection or an uninfected control (not recorded which).

This clonotype was seen at least ten times. The V call is TRBV6-1, the J call TRBJ2-1; 16 positions match TRBD2. The length of the CDR3 is 15 residues. V shed 6 bases, J shed 9 bases, and the junction held 5 bases outside the gene matches. Per the germline V gene, CDR1 is MNHNS and CDR2 is SASEGT. CDR3 nucleotide sequence: TGTGCCAGCAGCCCGGGGACTAGCGGGAGGGGTGAGCAGTTCTTC. Protein product: CASSPGTSGRGEQFF.

This clonotype was seen a handful of times. This CDR3 is CASSLGPFTGGNTGELFF. Here the CDR3 DNA reads TGCGCCAGCAGCTTGGGCCCCTTTACAGGGGGCAACACCGGGGAGCTGTTTTTT. This chain joins TRBV5-1 and TRBJ2-2; 9 nucleotides line up with TRBD1. Germline CDR1 SGHRS, CDR2 YFSETQ. V lost 0 bases, J lost 2 bases, and 8 bases stayed unmatched. This CDR3 is 18 amino acids long. Using reference TRBV5-1 and TRBJ2-2 for the parts outside the CDR3, the full variable domain is KAGVTQTPRYLIKTRGQQVTLSCSPISGHRSVSWYQQTPGQGLQFLFEYFSETQRNKGNFPGRFSGRQFSNSRSEMNVSTLELGDSALYLCASSLGPFTGGNTGELFFGEGSRLTVL.

This clonotype was counted many times. This sequence joins TRBV28 and TRBJ1-4; 9 bases agree with TRBD1. Looked up from germline, CDR1 is MDHEN and CDR2 is SYDVKM. The trim removed 4 bases at V and 7 bases at J, leaving 7 bases unmatched. The CDR3 has 15 amino acids. The CDR3 spells CASSSTGGSGEKLFF. The CDR3 DNA follows: TGTGCCAGCAGTTCGACAGGGGGAAGTGGTGAAAAACTGTTTTTT.

The sample holds many counts of this clonotype. The V call is TRBV10-1, the J call TRBJ1-6; D is uncertain. The CDR3 has 10 amino acids. V gave up 4 bases and J gave up 16 bases, with 8 bases separating them. Germline V gene lookup returns CDR1 WNHNN and CDR2 SYGVQD (reference sequence). In DNA form, the CDR3 reads TGCGCCAGCAGTGTTAGACTTCTCCACTTT. This encodes CASSVRLLHF.

This clonotype was seen at least ten times. J is TRBJ1-4 and V is TRBV27, with TRBD1 matching over 12 bases. Germline assignment: CDR1 MNHEY and CDR2 SMNVEV (reference sequence). This CDR3 spans 14 amino acids. The junction had 2 bases not matched to a gene; V was cut back by 6 bases and J by 6 bases. The CDR3 DNA follows: TGTGCCAGCAGGGGGACAGGGGGCTATGAAAAACTGTTTTTT. This encodes CASRGTGGYEKLFF.

This clonotype was seen at least ten times. The V call is TRBV20-1, the J call TRBJ2-1; 9 bases line up with TRBD2. The germline gives CDR1 DFQATT, CDR2 SNEGSKA (reference sequence). CDR3 length equals 13 residues. Trimming cost V 6 bases and J 4 bases; bases outside gene matches: 4. The CDR3, as DNA: TGCAGTGCCAATAGCGGGAGATACAATGAGCAGTTCTTC. This encodes CSANSGRYNEQFF.

This clonotype was detected ten times or more. The chain combines TRBV24-1 with TRBJ2-1, with 7 positions matching TRBD1. This CDR3 has 15 amino acids. Germline V gene lookup returns CDR1 KGHDR and CDR2 SFDVKD. V shed 2 bases and J 4 bases; nucleotides not matched to a gene: 4. The CDR3 reads CATSDSRDRYNEQFF. The DNA for the CDR3 is TGTGCCACCAGTGATTCCCGGGACAGATACAATGAGCAGTTCTTC.

In its sample, this clonotype was seen many times. The rearrangement joins TRBV6-1 to TRBJ2-1; 8 bases fit TRBD1. The CDR3 consists of 15 residues. Germline lookup yields CDR1 MNHNS and CDR2 SASEGT. V lost 7 bases, J lost 5 bases, and 10 bases stayed unmatched. The CDR3 DNA reads TGTGCCAGCACTAGGCGACAGGGGTTCGACAATGAGCAGTTCTTC. This encodes CASTRRQGFDNEQFF.

This clonotype occurred once. The CDR3 loop reads CAIRGPATGELFF. DNA for the CDR3: TGTGCCATCCGGGGACCCGCCACCGGGGAGCTGTTTTTT. V usage is TRBV10-3 and J usage is TRBJ2-2; either TRBD1 or TRBD2 may supply D (5 bases each). Trimming pared 8 bases from V and 4 bases from J, leaving 11 bases between. Germline CDR1 ENHRY, CDR2 SYGVKD. This CDR3 comprises 13 residues.

The chain carries TRBV20-1 and TRBJ2-3; TRBD1 agrees at 9 bases. The CDR3 is made up of 19 amino acids. The trim removed 1 base at V and 3 bases at J, leaving 17 bases unmatched. Looked up from germline, CDR1 is DFQATT and CDR2 is SNEGSKA (reference sequence). CDR3 amino acids: CSARVSGGQGNWRTDTQYF. In nucleotides, the CDR3 is TGCAGTGCTAGAGTTTCAGGGGGACAGGGCAATTGGAGGACAGATACGCAGTATTTT.

This clonotype showed up just a few times. The chain uses TRBV6-6 and TRBJ1-4, with 7 bases that match TRBD1. The length of the CDR3 is 15 residues. Germline CDR1 MNHNY, CDR2 SVGAGI (reference sequence). With V trimmed by 2 bases and J by 7 bases, 7 bases remained unmatched. CDR3: CASSYKQGEAEKLFF. DNA for the CDR3: TGTGCCAGCAGTTACAAGCAGGGGGAGGCTGAAAAACTGTTTTTT.

There are many counts of this clonotype. The chain uses TRBV11-2 and TRBJ2-3, with 8 bases fitting TRBD2. This CDR3 contains 17 residues. Germline trimming cut 2 bases from V and 2 bases from J; bases unmatched to any gene: 9. The germline CDR1 and CDR2 sequences are SGHAT and FQNNGV. The CDR3 coding sequence is TGTGCCAGCAGCTTAAACCCGGCTAGCGGGTTCACAGATACGCAGTATTTT. Residues: CASSLNPASGFTDTQYF.

Many counts were recorded for this clonotype. The rearrangement joins TRBV20-1 to TRBJ2-4; D is ambiguous. The CDR3 spans 11 residues. V was trimmed by 6 bases and J by 7 bases, leaving 10 bases between them. Germline V gene lookup returns CDR1 DFQATT and CDR2 SNEGSKA (reference sequence). CDR3 sequence: CSAEWSNIQYF. CDR3 nucleotides: TGCAGTGCCGAGTGGAGTAACATTCAGTACTTC.